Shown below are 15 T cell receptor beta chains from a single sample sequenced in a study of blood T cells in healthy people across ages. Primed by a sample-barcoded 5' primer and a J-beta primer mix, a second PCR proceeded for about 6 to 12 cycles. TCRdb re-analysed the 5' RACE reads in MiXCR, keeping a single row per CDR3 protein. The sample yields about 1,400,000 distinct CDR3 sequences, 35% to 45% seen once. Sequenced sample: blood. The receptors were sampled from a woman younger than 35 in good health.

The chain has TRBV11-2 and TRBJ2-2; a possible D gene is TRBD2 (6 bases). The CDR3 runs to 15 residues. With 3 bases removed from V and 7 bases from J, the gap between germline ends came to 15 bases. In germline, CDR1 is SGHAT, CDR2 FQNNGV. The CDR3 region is CASSLSGLPGGELFF. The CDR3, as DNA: TGTGCCAGCAGCTTGAGTGGACTACCCGGCGGGGAGCTGTTTTTT.

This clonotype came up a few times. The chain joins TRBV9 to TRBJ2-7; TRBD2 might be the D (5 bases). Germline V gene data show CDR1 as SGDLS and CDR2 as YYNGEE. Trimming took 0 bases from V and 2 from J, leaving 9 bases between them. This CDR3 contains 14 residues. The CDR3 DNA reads TGTGCCAGCAGCGTAGATAAGCGGCCCTACGAGCAGTACTTC. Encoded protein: CASSVDKRPYEQYF.

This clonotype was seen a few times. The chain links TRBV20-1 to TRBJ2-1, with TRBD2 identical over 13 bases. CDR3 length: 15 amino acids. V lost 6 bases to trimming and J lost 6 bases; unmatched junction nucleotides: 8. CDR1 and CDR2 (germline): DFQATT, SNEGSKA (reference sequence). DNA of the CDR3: TGCAGTGCGGCCGCCGGGACTAGCGGGACCAATGAGCAGTTCTTC. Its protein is CSAAAGTSGTNEQFF.

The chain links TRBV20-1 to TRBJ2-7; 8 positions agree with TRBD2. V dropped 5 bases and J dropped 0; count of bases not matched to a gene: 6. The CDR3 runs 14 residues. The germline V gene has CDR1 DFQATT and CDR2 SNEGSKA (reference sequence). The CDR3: CSAFSGTSSYEQYF. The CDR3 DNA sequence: TGCAGTGCTTTCTCCGGGACTAGCTCCTACGAGCAGTACTTC.

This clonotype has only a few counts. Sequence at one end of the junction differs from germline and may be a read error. The CDR3 protein is CDSSQETQYF. The CDR3 nucleotides are TGTGACAGCAGTCAGGAGACCCAGTACTTC. V and J are TRBV28 and TRBJ2-5; unclear D gene. The CDR3 length is 10 residues. Germline V CDR1 and CDR2: MDHEN, SYDVKM.

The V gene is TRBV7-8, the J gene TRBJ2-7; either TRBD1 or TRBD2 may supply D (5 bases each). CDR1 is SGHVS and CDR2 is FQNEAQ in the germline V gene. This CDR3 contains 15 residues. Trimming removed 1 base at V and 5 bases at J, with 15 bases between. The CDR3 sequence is CASSLGGSLRDEQYF. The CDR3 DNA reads TGTGCCAGCAGCTTAGGGGGGAGTCTCCGAGACGAGCAGTACTTC.

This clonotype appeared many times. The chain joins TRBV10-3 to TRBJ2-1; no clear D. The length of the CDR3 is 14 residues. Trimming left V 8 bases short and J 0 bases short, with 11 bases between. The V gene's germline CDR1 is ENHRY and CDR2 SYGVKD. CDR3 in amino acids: CAIGSGSSYNEQFF. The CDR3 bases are TGTGCCATCGGTTCAGGTAGCTCCTACAATGAGCAGTTCTTC.

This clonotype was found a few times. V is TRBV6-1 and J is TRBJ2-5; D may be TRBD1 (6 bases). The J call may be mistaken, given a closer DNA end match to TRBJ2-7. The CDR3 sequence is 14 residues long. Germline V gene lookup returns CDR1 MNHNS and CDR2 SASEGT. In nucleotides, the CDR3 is TGTGCCAGTGCTAAAGGGGGTGTCCAAAACGAGCAGTACTTC. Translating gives CASAKGGVQNEQYF.

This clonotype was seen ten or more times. CDR3 in amino acids: CSVEDRGPEAYF. The CDR3 DNA reads as TGCAGCGTTGAAGATCGAGGGCCGGAGGCGTACTTC. This chain uses TRBV29-1 with TRBJ2-7, with D perhaps matching TRBD2 (5 bases). This CDR3 contains 12 residues. V was trimmed by 0 bases and J by 12 bases, leaving 15 bases between them. Germline CDR1 and CDR2: SQVTM and ANQGSEA.

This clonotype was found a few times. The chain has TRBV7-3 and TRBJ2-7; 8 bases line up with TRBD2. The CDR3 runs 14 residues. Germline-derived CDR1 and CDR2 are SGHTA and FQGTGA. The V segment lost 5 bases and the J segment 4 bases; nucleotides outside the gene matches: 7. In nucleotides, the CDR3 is TGTGCCAGCAGCCCCGGGGGGGCAGGGTACGAGCAGTACTTC. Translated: CASSPGGAGYEQYF.

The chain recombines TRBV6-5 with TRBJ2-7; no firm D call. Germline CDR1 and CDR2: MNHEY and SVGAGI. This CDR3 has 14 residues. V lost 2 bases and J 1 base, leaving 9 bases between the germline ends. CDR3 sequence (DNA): TGTGCCAGCAGTTACGCCAGGATGTCCTACGAGCAGTACTTC. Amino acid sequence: CASSYARMSYEQYF.

CDR3 nucleotides: TGCAGTGCTAGAGACCTAAGACAGGCAACTAATGAAAAACTGTTTTTT. It codes for CSARDLRQATNEKLFF. V usage is TRBV20-1 and J usage is TRBJ1-4, with D perhaps TRBD1 (6 bases). Trimming took off 0 bases at V and 0 bases at J, with 11 bases between the two ends. Germline V gene sequence: CDR1 DFQATT, CDR2 SNEGSKA (reference sequence). This CDR3 is 16 amino acids long.

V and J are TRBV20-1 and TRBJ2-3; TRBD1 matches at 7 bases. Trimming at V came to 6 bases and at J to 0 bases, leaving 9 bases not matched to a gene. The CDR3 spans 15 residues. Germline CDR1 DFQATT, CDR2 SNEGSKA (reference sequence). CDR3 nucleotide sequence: TGCAGTGCCAACGGAGGACAGGAGAGCACAGATACGCAGTATTTT. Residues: CSANGGQESTDTQYF.

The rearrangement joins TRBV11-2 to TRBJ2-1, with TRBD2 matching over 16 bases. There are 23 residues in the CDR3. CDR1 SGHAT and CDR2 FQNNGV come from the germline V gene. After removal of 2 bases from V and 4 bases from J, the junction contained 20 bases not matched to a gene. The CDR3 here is CASSLIKLRGTSGREWEYNEQFF. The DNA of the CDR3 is TGTGCCAGCAGCTTAATCAAGCTCAGGGGGACTAGCGGGAGGGAGTGGGAGTACAATGAGCAGTTCTTC.

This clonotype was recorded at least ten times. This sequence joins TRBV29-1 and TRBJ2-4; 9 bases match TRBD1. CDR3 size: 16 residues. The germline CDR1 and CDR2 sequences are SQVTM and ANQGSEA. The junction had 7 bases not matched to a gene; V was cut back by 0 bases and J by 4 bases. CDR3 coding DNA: TGCAGCGTTGAAGATCGCTTGGGGACAGGGAAAAACATTCAGTACTTC. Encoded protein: CSVEDRLGTGKNIQYF.